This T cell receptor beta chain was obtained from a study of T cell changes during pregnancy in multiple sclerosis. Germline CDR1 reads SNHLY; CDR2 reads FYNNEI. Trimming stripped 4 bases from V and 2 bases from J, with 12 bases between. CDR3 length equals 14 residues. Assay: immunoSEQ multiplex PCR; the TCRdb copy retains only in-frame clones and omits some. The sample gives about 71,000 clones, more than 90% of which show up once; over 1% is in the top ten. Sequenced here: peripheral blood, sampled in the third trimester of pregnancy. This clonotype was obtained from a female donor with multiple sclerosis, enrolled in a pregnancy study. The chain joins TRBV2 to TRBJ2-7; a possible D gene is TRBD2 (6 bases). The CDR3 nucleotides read TGTGCCAGCAGTGTGATAGCGGAACCCTACGAGCAGTACTTC. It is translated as CASSVIAEPYEQYF.